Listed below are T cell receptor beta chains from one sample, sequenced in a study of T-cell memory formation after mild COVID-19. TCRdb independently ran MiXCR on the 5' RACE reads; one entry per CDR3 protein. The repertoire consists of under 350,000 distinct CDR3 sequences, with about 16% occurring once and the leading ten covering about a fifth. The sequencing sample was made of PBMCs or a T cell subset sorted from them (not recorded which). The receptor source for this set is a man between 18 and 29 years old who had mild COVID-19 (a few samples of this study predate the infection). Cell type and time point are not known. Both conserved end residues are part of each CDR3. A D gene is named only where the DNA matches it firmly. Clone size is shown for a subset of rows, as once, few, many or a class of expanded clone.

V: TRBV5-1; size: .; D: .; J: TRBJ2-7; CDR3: CASSLGRDVEQYF; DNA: TGCGCCAGCAGCTTGGGCAGGGACGTCGAGCAGTACTTC
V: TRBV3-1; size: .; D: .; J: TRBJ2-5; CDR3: CASSQAQGQETQYF; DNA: TGTGCCAGCAGCCAGGCCCAAGGGCAAGAGACCCAGTACTTC
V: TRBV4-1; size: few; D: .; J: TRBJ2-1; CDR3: CASAGVVSSYNEQFF; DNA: TGCGCCAGCGCCGGGGTGGTTAGCTCCTACAATGAGCAGTTCTTC
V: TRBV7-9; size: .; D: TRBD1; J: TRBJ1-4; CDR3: CASRRGQNEKLFF; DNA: TGTGCCAGCCGCAGGGGGCAGAATGAAAAACTGTTTTTT
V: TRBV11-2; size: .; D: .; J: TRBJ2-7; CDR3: CASSLWAEQYF; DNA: TGTGCCAGCAGCCTATGGGCCGAGCAGTACTTC
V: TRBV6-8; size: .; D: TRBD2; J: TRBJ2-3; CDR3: CASSYRASGCTDTQYF; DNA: TGTGCCAGCAGTTACCGGGCTAGCGGATGCACAGATACGCAGTATTTT
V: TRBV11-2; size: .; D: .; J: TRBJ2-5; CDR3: CASSSDGAPQETQYF; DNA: TGTGCCAGCAGCTCCGATGGGGCTCCGCAAGAGACCCAGTACTTC
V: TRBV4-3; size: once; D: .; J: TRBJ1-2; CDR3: CASSQDSTDGFGYTF; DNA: TGCGCCAGCAGCCAAGATTCGACAGACGGTTTCGGCTACACCTTC
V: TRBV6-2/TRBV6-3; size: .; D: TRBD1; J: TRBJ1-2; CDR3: CASSPKETGHYGYTF; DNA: TGTGCCAGCAGTCCGAAGGAGACAGGGCACTATGGCTACACCTTC
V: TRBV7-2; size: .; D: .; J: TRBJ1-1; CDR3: CASSPQSLTRNTEAFF; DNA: TGTGCCAGCAGCCCTCAAAGCCTGACAAGGAACACTGAAGCTTTCTTT
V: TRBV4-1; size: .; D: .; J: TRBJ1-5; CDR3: CASSEDGGQPQHF; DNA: TGCGCCAGCAGCGAGGACGGCGGGCAGCCCCAGCATTTT
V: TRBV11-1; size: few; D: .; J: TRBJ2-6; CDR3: CASSTLARTGANVLTF; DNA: TGTGCCAGCAGCACCCTAGCGAGAACTGGGGCCAACGTCCTGACTTTC
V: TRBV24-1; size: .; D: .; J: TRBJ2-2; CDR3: CATSDLGGPNTGELFF; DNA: TGTGCCACCAGTGATTTGGGCGGACCCAACACCGGGGAGCTGTTTTTT
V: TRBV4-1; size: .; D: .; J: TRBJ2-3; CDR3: CASSQVGSGTDTQYF; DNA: TGCGCCAGCAGCCAAGTAGGATCGGGCACAGATACGCAGTATTTT
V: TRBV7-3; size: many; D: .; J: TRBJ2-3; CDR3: CASSSGPIDTQYF; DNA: TGTGCCAGCAGCTCCGGACCCATAGATACGCAGTATTTT
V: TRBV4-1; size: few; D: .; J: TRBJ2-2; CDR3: CASSQLWENTGELFF; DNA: TGCGCCAGCAGCCAATTGTGGGAGAACACCGGGGAGCTGTTTTTT
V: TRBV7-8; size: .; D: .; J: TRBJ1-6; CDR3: CASSLGSLNYNSPLHF; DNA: TGTGCCAGCAGCTTAGGGTCATTAAATTATAATTCACCCCTCCACTTT
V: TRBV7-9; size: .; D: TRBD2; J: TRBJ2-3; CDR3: CASSLLGTSIHTQYF; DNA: TGTGCCAGCAGCCTCCTCGGGACTAGCATACATACGCAGTATTTT
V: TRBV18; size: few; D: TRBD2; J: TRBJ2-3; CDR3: CASSKGIGAGEDTQYF; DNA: TGTGCCAGCTCCAAGGGAATCGGAGCGGGGGAAGATACGCAGTATTTT
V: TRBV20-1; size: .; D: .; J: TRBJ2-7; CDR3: CSARYTGRAYEQYF; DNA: TGCAGTGCTAGATATACGGGGCGCGCCTACGAGCAGTACTTC
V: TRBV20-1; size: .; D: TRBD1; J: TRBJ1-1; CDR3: CSARMRGQAAFF; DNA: TGCAGTGCTAGGATGCGGGGACAGGCCGCTTTCTTT
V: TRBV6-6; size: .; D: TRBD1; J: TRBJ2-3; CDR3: CASSARGRYTDTQYF; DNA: TGTGCCAGCAGCGCAAGGGGGCGATACACAGATACGCAGTATTTT
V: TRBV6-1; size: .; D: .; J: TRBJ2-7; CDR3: CASNFVQTAAYEQYF; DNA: TGTGCCAGCAATTTCGTCCAGACGGCAGCCTACGAGCAGTACTTC
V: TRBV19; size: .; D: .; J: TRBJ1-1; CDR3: CATSGQPNTEAFF; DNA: TGTGCCACGTCAGGACAGCCCAACACTGAAGCTTTCTTT
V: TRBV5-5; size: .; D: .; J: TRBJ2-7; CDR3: CASSLGGHEQYF; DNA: TGTGCCAGCAGCTTGGGGGGTCACGAGCAGTACTTC
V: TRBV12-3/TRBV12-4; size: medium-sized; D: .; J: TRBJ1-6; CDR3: CASSNPPAPLHF; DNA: TGTGCCAGCAGTAACCCACCCGCACCCCTCCACTTT
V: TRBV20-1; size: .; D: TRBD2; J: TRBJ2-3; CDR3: CSASLAGGLSTDTQYF; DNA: TGCAGTGCTTCACTAGCGGGGGGCCTTAGCACAGATACGCAGTATTTT
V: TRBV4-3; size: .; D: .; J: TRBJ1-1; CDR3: CASSQEEGTSGRAFF; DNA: TGCGCCAGCAGCCAAGAAGAAGGGACGTCAGGAAGGGCTTTCTTT
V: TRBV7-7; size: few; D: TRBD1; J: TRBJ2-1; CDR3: CASSGDRHNEQFF; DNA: TGTGCCAGCAGCGGGGACAGGCACAATGAGCAGTTCTTC
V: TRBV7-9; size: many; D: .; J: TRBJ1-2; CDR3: CASSLAGGWDYGYTF; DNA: TGTGCCAGCAGCTTAGCCGGGGGTTGGGACTATGGCTACACCTTC
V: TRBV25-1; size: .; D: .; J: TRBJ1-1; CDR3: CASTRGTEAFF; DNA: TGTGCCAGCACCAGGGGTACTGAAGCTTTCTTT
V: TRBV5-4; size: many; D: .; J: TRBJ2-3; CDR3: CASRRYTDTQYF; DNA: TGTGCCAGCAGAAGATACACAGATACGCAGTATTTT
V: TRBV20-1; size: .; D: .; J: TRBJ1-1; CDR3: CSGAGVGITEAFF; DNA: TGCAGTGGGGCGGGGGTCGGGATCACTGAAGCTTTCTTT
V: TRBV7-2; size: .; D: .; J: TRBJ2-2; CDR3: CASSPPLRRRTVGELFF; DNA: TGTGCCAGCAGCCCCCCCCTCAGGAGGCGCACGGTCGGGGAGCTGTTTTTT
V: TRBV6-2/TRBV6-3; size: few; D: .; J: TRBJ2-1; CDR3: CASSYPKRSDEQFF; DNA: TGTGCCAGCAGTTACCCCAAGCGGAGCGATGAGCAGTTCTTC
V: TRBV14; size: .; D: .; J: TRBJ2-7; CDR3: CASSQLLVYEQYF; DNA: TGTGCCAGCAGCCAACTACTAGTCTACGAGCAGTACTTC
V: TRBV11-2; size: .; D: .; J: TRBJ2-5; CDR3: CASSLGRRVGETQYF; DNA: TGTGCCAGCAGCTTGGGTAGGCGGGTCGGAGAGACCCAGTACTTC
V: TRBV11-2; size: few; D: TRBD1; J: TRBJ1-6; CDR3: CASSSDRGSPLHF; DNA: TGTGCCAGCAGCTCGGACAGGGGTTCACCCCTCCACTTT
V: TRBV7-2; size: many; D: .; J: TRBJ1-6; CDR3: CASSLEAGIISPLHF; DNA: TGTGCCAGCAGCTTAGAGGCAGGGATAATATCACCCCTCCACTTT
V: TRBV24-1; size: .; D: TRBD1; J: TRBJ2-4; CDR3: CATSEGDRAHDIQYF; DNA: TGTGCCACCAGTGAGGGGGACAGGGCTCATGACATTCAGTACTTC
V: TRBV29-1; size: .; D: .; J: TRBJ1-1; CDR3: CSVYRGINTEAFF; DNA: TGCAGCGTTTATCGGGGGATAAACACTGAAGCTTTCTTT
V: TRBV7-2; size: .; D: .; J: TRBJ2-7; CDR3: CASSLMRAGQGSAYEQYF; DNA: TGTGCCAGCAGCTTAATGCGGGCCGGGCAGGGAAGTGCCTACGAGCAGTACTTC
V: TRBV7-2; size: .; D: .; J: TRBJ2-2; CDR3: CASSLDPRGSGELFF; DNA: TGTGCCAGCAGCTTAGACCCTAGGGGCTCCGGGGAGCTGTTTTTT
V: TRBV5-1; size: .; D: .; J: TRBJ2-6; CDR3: CASWGRLAGANVLTF; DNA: TGCGCCAGCTGGGGCAGGCTCGCTGGGGCCAACGTCCTGACTTTC
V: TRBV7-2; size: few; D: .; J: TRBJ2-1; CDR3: CASSLATAVNEQFF; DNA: TGTGCCAGCAGCTTAGCCACAGCTGTCAATGAGCAGTTCTTC
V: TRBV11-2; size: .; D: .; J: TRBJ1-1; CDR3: CASSGSGTEAFF; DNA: TGTGCCAGCAGCGGCAGCGGAACTGAAGCTTTCTTT
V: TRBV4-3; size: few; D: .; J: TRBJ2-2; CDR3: CASSQEARTGELFF; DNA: TGCGCCAGCAGCCAAGAGGCCCGTACCGGGGAGCTGTTTTTT